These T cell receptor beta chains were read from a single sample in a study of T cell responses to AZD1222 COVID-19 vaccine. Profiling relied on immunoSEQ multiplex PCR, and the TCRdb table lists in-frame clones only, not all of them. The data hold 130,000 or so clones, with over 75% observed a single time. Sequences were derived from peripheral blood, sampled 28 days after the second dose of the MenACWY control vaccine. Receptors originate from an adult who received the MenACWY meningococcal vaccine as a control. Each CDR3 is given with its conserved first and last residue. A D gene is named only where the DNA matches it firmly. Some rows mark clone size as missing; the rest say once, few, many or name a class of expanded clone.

TGTGCCAGCAGTTATTTTAATGAGCAGTTCTTC CASSYFNEQFF - TRBJ2-1 TRBV6-2/TRBV6-3 -
TGTGCCAGCAGTCGACGAGGGGGCGAAGAGACCCAGTACTTC CASSRRGGEETQYF - TRBJ2-5 TRBV7-2 TRBD1
TGTGCCAGCAGCGCCCTGGGACAGGGAGCGGGTCAGCCCCAGCATTTT CASSALGQGAGQPQHF - TRBJ1-5 TRBV2 TRBD1
TGTGCCAGCAGTTACGGGGGGGCTGTTACTGAAGCTTTCTTT CASSYGGAVTEAFF once TRBJ1-1 TRBV6-2/TRBV6-3 -
TGTGCCAGCAGTCGAAGGACAGTTAGCACAGATACGCAGTATTTT CASSRRTVSTDTQYF once TRBJ2-3 TRBV27 -
TGTGCCAGCAGCTCACTAGCGGGAACCTACGAGCAGTACTTC CASSSLAGTYEQYF few TRBJ2-7 TRBV7-9 TRBD2
TGTGCCAGCAGCCCCCTAACTAATGAAAAACTGTTTTTT CASSPLTNEKLFF - TRBJ1-4 TRBV9 -
TGTGCCAGCAGCCAACAAAGGGGTGGACTAGCGGGAGGGGCCTACAATGAGCAGTTCTTC CASSQQRGGLAGGAYNEQFF - TRBJ2-1 TRBV3-1/TRBV3-2 TRBD2
TGCGCCAGCAGCCCGGACAGCTCCTATAATTCACCCCTCCACTTT CASSPDSSYNSPLHF - TRBJ1-6 TRBV4-3 -
TGTGCCAGCAGTAACAACAGGGTTAGCTCCTACAATGAGCAGTTCTTC CASSNNRVSSYNEQFF few TRBJ2-1 TRBV7-9 -
TGTGCCAGCTCACGCGATAGGGCGAACACCGGGGAGCTGTTTTTT CASSRDRANTGELFF - TRBJ2-2 TRBV18 -
TGTGCCAGCAGCTTAGATAGAGGCCATGAAAAACTGTTTTTT CASSLDRGHEKLFF - TRBJ1-4 TRBV7-2 -
TGTGCCACCAGCAGAGATTCCTATGGGCCCCTCCACTTT CATSRDSYGPLHF - TRBJ1-6 TRBV15 -
TGTGCCACCAGGGAGGGTGGCTTCAATGAGCAGTTCTTC CATREGGFNEQFF - TRBJ2-1 TRBV24-1 -
TGCAGCGTTGCCGGTCAAGGGGAGAGTGGAAACACCATATATTTT CSVAGQGESGNTIYF - TRBJ1-3 TRBV29-1 -
TGTGCCAGCAGCCGAAGGACGGCGGTCGCTGAAGCTTTCTTT CASSRRTAVAEAFF - TRBJ1-1 TRBV7-9 -